The entry below describes one TCR beta chain. These data originate in a study of monozygotic twins with inflammatory bowel disease. The CDR3 extends over 15 amino acids. Germline CDR1 SGHRS, CDR2 YFSETQ. TCRdb re-called the 5' RACE reads, yielding one record per CDR3 amino acid sequence without DNA. The table lists about 420,000 distinct CDR3 sequences, with about 2.3% in the top ten. The receptor was isolated from a human donor with ulcerative colitis or Crohn's disease, or a healthy co-twin of an affected twin (not recorded which). Sequencing was performed on blood. This chain connects TRBV5-1 to TRBJ2-7; checking the TCRdb D call of TRBD2 is not possible without DNA. CDR3 region: CASSLPGTRPYEQYF. The whole variable domain, remainder taken from reference TRBV5-1 and TRBJ2-7, is KAGVTQTPRYLIKTRGQQVTLSCSPISGHRSVSWYQQTPGQGLQFLFEYFSETQRNKGNFPGRFSGRQFSNSRSEMNVSTLELGDSALYLCASSLPGTRPYEQYFGPGTRLTVT.